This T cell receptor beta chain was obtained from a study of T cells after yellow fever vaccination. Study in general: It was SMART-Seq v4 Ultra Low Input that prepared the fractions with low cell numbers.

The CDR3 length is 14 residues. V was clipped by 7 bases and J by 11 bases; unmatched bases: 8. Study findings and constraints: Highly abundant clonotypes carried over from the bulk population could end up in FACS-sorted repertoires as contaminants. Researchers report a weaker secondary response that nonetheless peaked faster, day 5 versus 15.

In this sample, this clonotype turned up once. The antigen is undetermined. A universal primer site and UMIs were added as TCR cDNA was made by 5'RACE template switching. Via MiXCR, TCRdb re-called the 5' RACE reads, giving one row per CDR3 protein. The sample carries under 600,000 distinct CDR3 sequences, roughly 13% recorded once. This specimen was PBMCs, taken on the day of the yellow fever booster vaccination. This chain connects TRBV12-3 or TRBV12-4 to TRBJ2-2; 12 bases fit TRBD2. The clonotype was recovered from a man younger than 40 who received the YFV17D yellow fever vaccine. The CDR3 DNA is TGTGCCAGCAACCCTAGCGGGAGGGCCGAAGAGCTGTTTTTT. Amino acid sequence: CASNPSGRAEELFF.